This T cell receptor (beta chain) was captured by sequencing in a study of cytomegalovirus exposure and HLA in healthy donors. Trimming took 3 bases from V and 2 from J, leaving 13 bases between them. Germline CDR1 LNHDA, CDR2 SQIVND (reference sequence). This CDR3 has 15 amino acids. On this clone itself: Its matching antigen is unknown.

The study ran its PCR with 60 Vbeta and 13 Jbeta primers. Generated by immunoSEQ multiplex PCR, the TCRdb table keeps only in-frame clones and is missing some. The sample lists 130,000 to 150,000 clones, around 85% seen once, with roughly 2.9% in the top ten. Findings and limits, study-wide: Among the sequence variants, a highly shared cluster was likely an artifact of sequencing. Certain indistinguishable V segments, among them TRBV6-2 and TRBV6-3, were excluded. The majority of TCR sequences were rare, yet some public TCRs appeared in many donors.

The specimen sequenced was PBMCs. This clonotype was sampled from a woman aged 25 to 45 in good health and CMV-seronegative. The chain joins TRBV19 to TRBJ1-1; D not resolved. CDR3 coding DNA: TGTGCCAGTAGTATTTCCAGGCAGTTTAACACTGAAGCTTTCTTT. This sequence encodes CASSISRQFNTEAFF.